This T cell receptor (beta chain) emerged from a study of identical twins. Study results and caveats: A lower insertion count was a feature of abundant cord blood beta clonotypes, with no such feature in memory repertoires.

This clonotype was picked up a small number of times. Antigen: not known. The J segment lost 2 bases and the V segment lost 10 bases, leaving 3 bases of the junction unmatched. CDR3 length: 13 residues. Germline CDR1 is SGHDN and CDR2 is FVKESK. Template switching (which added a universal primer site) was used, and cDNA carried unique molecular identifiers. In TCRdb, the 5' RACE reads were re-called with MiXCR into one record per CDR3 protein. The sample lists approximately 260,000 distinct CDR3 sequences, around 8.3% occurring once. The same sample was also used in a study of yellow fever vaccine responses in identical twins. That source adds: Twins' vaccine T cell responses reportedly seemed partly convergent and partly personalized.

The chain combines TRBV14 with TRBJ2-1; TRBD1 agrees at 9 bases. The sequenced material came from CD8+ T cells sorted from blood. This TCR came from a woman between 18 and 29 years old in good health. For the CDR3, the DNA is TGTGCCACCCGACAGGGGGCCTACAATGAGCAGTTCTTC. Translated, it gives CATRQGAYNEQFF.